Listed here is a single TCR beta chain. The antigen is not known. V trimming: 5 bases; J trimming: 5 bases; junction bases outside the gene matches: 7. The germline CDR1 and CDR2 sequences are SQVTM and ANQGSEA. CDR3 length: 13 amino acids. Following RNA extraction, reverse transcription yielded cDNA that acted as the sequencing template. The data were produced by immunoSEQ multiplex PCR, yet TCRdb's version contains in-frame clones alone and is incomplete. The sample lists around 140,000 clones, about 51% seen once, with 0.99% in the top ten. Punch biopsies of lesional scalp, plus peripheral blood, were taken from alopecia areata patients. These data belong to a study of CD8+ T cells in alopecia areata. Study-wide context: The drug, oral tofacitinib, was given to treated patients at 5 to 10 mg twice daily. Study outcomes and limitations: Lesional tissue from the scalp (especially in alopecia totalis/universalis) showed higher clonality than normal scalp.

This receptor was taken from a human donor with alopecia areata. Sequencing used CD4+ T cells sorted from blood, obtained at week 0. This chain links TRBV29-1 with TRBJ1-2; 8 bases are a match to TRBD1. CDR3 loop: CSVHTGGSYGYTF. The CDR3 coding sequence is TGCAGCGTTCACACAGGGGGTAGTTATGGCTACACCTTC. The full variable domain, with the rest looked up from reference TRBV29-1 and TRBJ1-2, is SAVISQKPSRDICQRGTSLTIQCQVDSQVTMMFWYRQQPGQSLTLIATANQGSEATYESGFVIDKFPISRPNLTFSTLTVSNMSPEDSSIYLCSVHTGGSYGYTFGSGTRLTVV.